Many counts were recorded for the clone carrying this T cell receptor beta chain. The antigen is unknown. PCR employed 60 Vbeta and 13 Jbeta primers. Generated by immunoSEQ multiplex PCR, the TCRdb table keeps only in-frame clones and is missing some. The table has 130,000 or so clones, around 73% seen once. These data come from a study of cytomegalovirus exposure and HLA in healthy donors. Study conclusions and caveats: The productive fraction for most TCR beta V segments was about 87% or about 30% in an earlier analysis. TCR beta chains associated with HLA were, in a later analysis, more clonally expanded than equally common others.

The V and J ends lost 6 bases and 3 bases, in that order; junction bases with no gene match: 5. The germline CDR1 and CDR2 sequences are MDHEN and SYDVKM. The CDR3 loop spans 13 amino acids. Sequencing input: PBMCs. The clonotype was recovered from a female donor in good health and CMV-seronegative. The chain employs TRBV28 and TRBJ2-7, with 7 bases matching TRBD1. The CDR3 nucleotides read TGTGCCAGCAGGAGTCCAGGGGGCTACGAGCAGTACTTC. Translation gives CASRSPGGYEQYF.